This T cell receptor beta chain was documented in a study of CD8 T cells in Susac syndrome. Findings of the study overall: The study admitted that it had a relatively small number of individuals in its TCR sequencing and HLA analysis.

Reverse transcription of about 0.45 to 1 ug RNA was performed with random hexamers. TCR beta CDR3 was amplified by immunoSEQ covering 54 Vbeta and 13 Jbeta. TCRdb processed the immunoSEQ multiplex PCR reads anew with MiXCR; each CDR3 protein has one entry. The sample has just under 150,000 distinct CDR3 sequences; approximately 94% are singletons. Notes on this clonotype: Its antigen is as yet unknown.

The junction had 4 bases not matched to a gene; V was cut back by 5 bases and J by 5 bases. There are 14 residues in the CDR3. Per germline, CDR1 SGHRS and CDR2 YFSETQ. Sequencing of TCR beta was performed on blood CD8+ T cells and on blood CD4+ T cells. Isolation of CD8+ and CD4+ T cells was performed negatively, whereas enrichment of TEMRA cells was done by FACS. The TCR sequence derives from a human donor in good health. This chain joins TRBV5-1 and TRBJ1-4; 9 bases map to TRBD1. The material sequenced was CD4+ T cells from PBMCs. CDR3 amino acids: CASSRTGDNEKLFF. The CDR3, as DNA: TGCGCCAGCAGTCGGACAGGGGACAATGAAAAACTGTTTTTT.